Presented here are 5 T cell receptor beta chains from one specimen sequenced in a study of shared clonotypes between healthy human individuals. Using immunoSEQ multiplex PCR, the repertoire was profiled, and TCRdb retains in-frame clones only, with some absent. Found here are about 2.4 million clones, approximately 90% of them singletons; the top ten hold 0.11% to 0.15%. Sequencing was carried out using naive CD4+ T cells sorted from blood. Subset reported: CD45RA+ positively selected. The source is a man between 18 and 29 years old in good health.

The V call is TRBV9, the J call TRBJ2-2; perhaps TRBD1 as D (5 bases). Trimming took off 1 base at V and 0 bases at J, with 10 bases between the two ends. CDR3 size: 16 residues. Germline-derived CDR1 and CDR2 are SGDLS and YYNGEE. CDR3 residues: CASSVSAGTNTGELFF. CDR3 in DNA: TGTGCCAGCAGCGTAAGCGCAGGGACGAACACCGGGGAGCTGTTTTTT.

V and J are TRBV28 and TRBJ1-6; D not certain. In germline, CDR1 is MDHEN, CDR2 SYDVKM. There are 18 residues in the CDR3. The V end was cut by 7 bases, the J end by 0 bases, with 19 bases between. The CDR3 DNA is TGTGCCAGCACCCAGGAGGATTTACTGAGCTCCTATAATTCACCCCTCCACTTT. It is translated as CASTQEDLLSSYNSPLHF.

The chain is built from TRBV9 and TRBJ1-3; tentative D call: TRBD1 (6 bases). The CDR3 spans 14 residues. Trimming took 0 bases from V and 5 from J, leaving 9 bases between them. Per germline, CDR1 SGDLS and CDR2 YYNGEE. The DNA of the CDR3 is TGTGCCAGCAGCGTAGAACAGGGCAGAAACACCATATATTTT. As protein: CASSVEQGRNTIYF.

V usage is TRBV6-6 and J usage is TRBJ1-3, with TRBD1 matching 8 bases. The V segment lost 5 bases and the J segment 1 base; nucleotides outside the gene matches: 4. The CDR3 spans 15 residues. Germline-derived CDR1 and CDR2 are MNHNY and SVGAGI (reference sequence). The CDR3 sequence is CASSLQGASGNTIYF. CDR3 sequence (DNA): TGTGCCAGCAGTCTTCAGGGGGCATCTGGAAACACCATATATTTT.

The chain uses TRBV6-1 and TRBJ2-5; D possibly uses TRBD1 or TRBD2 (5 bases each). The CDR3 extends over 15 amino acids. V gave up 5 bases and J gave up 3 bases, with 16 bases separating them. CDR1 MNHNS and CDR2 SASEGT come from the germline V gene. The CDR3 is CASSLPGTLKETQYF. CDR3 bases: TGTGCCAGCAGTCTCCCGGGGACGCTCAAAGAGACCCAGTACTTC.